This T cell receptor beta chain appears in the sequencing data of a study of neurological immune-mediated disorders. Study-wide points: Healthy controls had more TCR clonal expansion than multiple sclerosis, which showed the least, whereas HTLV-1-associated myelopathy showed the most.

V shed 2 bases and J 2 bases; nucleotides not matched to a gene: 9. The CDR3 is 16 amino acids. Germline loops: CDR1 SGHRS, CDR2 YFSETQ. The team produced cDNA through 5'RACE using 10-nucleotide random UMIs. TCRdb reanalysed the 5' RACE reads using MiXCR and keeps one entry per CDR3 protein. Seen here are under 85,000 distinct CDR3 sequences, around 10% observed once, and the top ten hold about 1.7%. The healthy controls volunteered at a blood bank in Maryland, USA. It was from 2 million PBMCs stored at -80 C that the unsorted libraries were obtained. About this clonotype: Its antigen is as yet unknown.

This chain connects TRBV5-1 to TRBJ2-5, with 7 bases matching TRBD1. The sequenced sample consisted of PBMCs. The source is a man in his forties or fifties in good health. DNA of the CDR3: TGCGCCAGCAGCTTTTTTGGGGCAGGGGGTCAAGAGACCCAGTACTTC. Translation gives CASSFFGAGGQETQYF. The variable domain in full, with the rest retrieved from reference TRBV5-1 and TRBJ2-5, is KAGVTQTPRYLIKTRGQQVTLSCSPISGHRSVSWYQQTPGQGLQFLFEYFSETQRNKGNFPGRFSGRQFSNSRSEMNVSTLELGDSALYLCASSFFGAGGQETQYFGPGTRLLVL.